Listed here are 27 T cell receptor beta chains from one sample, sequenced in a study of cytomegalovirus exposure and HLA in healthy donors. Profiling relied on immunoSEQ multiplex PCR, and the TCRdb table lists in-frame clones only, not all of them. The table shows 99,000 or so clones, with around 86% occurring only once. Sequencing used PBMCs. The receptors shown here come from a woman under 30 in good health and CMV-seropositive.

This clone showed up just once. This rearrangement joins TRBV7-8 to TRBJ2-1; TRBD2 is a possible D gene (6 bases). The germline CDR1 and CDR2 sequences are SGHVS and FQNEAQ. The V and J ends lost 5 bases and 1 base respectively, with 15 bases between them. The CDR3 contains 16 residues. The CDR3 region is CASSLSGTASYNEQFF. Written as DNA, the CDR3 is TGTGCCAGCAGCCTCTCCGGGACTGCTTCCTACAATGAGCAGTTCTTC.

The chain has TRBV5-1 and TRBJ1-1, with 7 bases lining up with TRBD1. The V gene end was trimmed by 0 bases and the J gene end by 4 bases; junction bases not matched to a gene: 12. Germline CDR1 and CDR2: SGHRS and YFSETQ. The CDR3 runs to 17 residues. DNA for the CDR3: TGCGCCAGCAGCTTGGGACAGGGCAGGTTGTTCAGCACTGAAGCTTTCTTT. Translation gives CASSLGQGRLFSTEAFF.

V and J are TRBV25-1 and TRBJ1-6; D unresolved. The germline gives CDR1 MGHDK, CDR2 SYGVNS. This CDR3 has 15 residues. Deletions cut 4 bases from V and 7 bases from J, with 14 bases between. The CDR3 sequence: CASSARGGINSPLHF. As DNA, the CDR3 is TGTGCCAGCAGTGCACGGGGAGGGATCAATTCACCCCTCCACTTT. Looking up the rest from reference TRBV25-1 and TRBJ1-6 gives the full variable domain: EADIYQTPRYLVIGTGKKITLECSQTMGHDKMYWYQQDPGMELHLIHYSYGVNSTEKGDLSSESTVSRIRTEHFPLTLESARPSHTSQYLCASSARGGINSPLHFGNGTRLTVT.

This chain joins TRBV20-1 and TRBJ1-3, with D unresolved. The length of the CDR3 is 11 residues. CDR1 DFQATT and CDR2 SNEGSKA come from the germline V gene (reference sequence). Between the trimmed V and J ends, which lost 2 bases and 10 bases, there was a span of 9 bases. CDR3 DNA sequence: TGCAGTGCTAGATTAGGAGTGACCATATATTTT. Residues: CSARLGVTIYF.

This chain uses TRBV6-1 with TRBJ2-7, with 10 nucleotides matching TRBD1. The junction had 7 bases not matched to a gene; V was cut back by 4 bases and J by 4 bases. The CDR3 totals 15 residues. Looked up from germline, CDR1 is MNHNS and CDR2 is SASEGT. The CDR3 loop is CASSAPTGGWYEQYF. The CDR3 nucleotides are TGTGCCAGCAGTGCGCCGACAGGGGGCTGGTACGAGCAGTACTTC.

The chain carries TRBV6-5 and TRBJ1-1, with D tentatively TRBD1 (5 bases). CDR1 and CDR2 from the germline V gene are MNHEY and SVGAGI. This CDR3 spans 14 amino acids. The V gene lost 6 bases and the J gene lost 0 bases, with 11 bases spanning the gap. The CDR3 DNA reads TGTGCCAGCAGGGATCTGGACATGAACACTGAAGCTTTCTTT. Protein product: CASRDLDMNTEAFF.

This clone showed up just once. V is TRBV6-1 and J is TRBJ1-3, with D maybe TRBD1 (5 bases). The V gene lost 2 bases and the J gene lost 9 bases, with 20 bases spanning the gap. Germline CDR1 is MNHNS and CDR2 is SASEGT. The length of the CDR3 is 16 residues. CDR3 bases: TGTGCCAGCAGTGAAAGGGGTCGGTTCGGGCGAATCACCATATATTTT. Its protein is CASSERGRFGRITIYF.

This chain links TRBV4-2 with TRBJ2-3; 10 bases are a match to TRBD1. The V segment lost 2 bases and the J segment 4 bases; nucleotides outside the gene matches: 9. The CDR3 contains 17 residues. Germline CDR1 and CDR2: LGHNA and YNFKEQ. The CDR3 coding sequence is TGTGCCAGCAGCCAAACCGGGACAGGGGAAGGGGCAGATACGCAGTATTTT. Its protein product is CASSQTGTGEGADTQYF.

The rearrangement joins TRBV5-1 to TRBJ2-7; 7 bases are shared with TRBD1. Germline V gene lookup returns CDR1 SGHRS and CDR2 YFSETQ. The ends lost 0 bases at V and 3 bases at J; junction bases unmatched: 12. There are 17 residues in the CDR3. CDR3 loop: CASSLAPFYRGIYEQYF. The CDR3 DNA reads as TGCGCCAGCAGCTTGGCCCCTTTCTACAGGGGAATCTACGAGCAGTACTTC.

This chain joins TRBV29-1 and TRBJ1-5, with 8 bases that match TRBD1. The trim removed 7 bases at V and 7 bases at J, leaving 6 bases unmatched. The CDR3 runs 12 residues. In germline, CDR1 is SQVTM, CDR2 ANQGSEA. CDR3 loop: CSARGTGQPQHF. The CDR3, as DNA: TGCAGCGCCCGGGGGACAGGACAGCCCCAGCATTTT.

The chain couples TRBV5-1 to TRBJ1-4; D is perhaps TRBD1 (5 bases). CDR1 and CDR2 (germline): SGHRS, YFSETQ. The CDR3 is 14 amino acids. Trimming took 4 bases from V and 8 from J, leaving 15 bases between them. CDR3 region: CASSLESGEEKLFF. The DNA for the CDR3 is TGCGCCAGCAGCCTTGAATCGGGGGAAGAAAAACTGTTTTTT. Complete variable domain (other parts from reference TRBV5-1 and TRBJ1-4): KAGVTQTPRYLIKTRGQQVTLSCSPISGHRSVSWYQQTPGQGLQFLFEYFSETQRNKGNFPGRFSGRQFSNSRSEMNVSTLELGDSALYLCASSLESGEEKLFFGSGTQLSVL.

The rearrangement links TRBV11-2 to TRBJ2-2; 7 bases match TRBD2. Germline CDR1 SGHAT, CDR2 FQNNGV. This CDR3 contains 17 residues. V lost 7 bases, J lost 6 bases, and 17 bases stayed unmatched. CDR3 DNA: TGTGCCAGCACCCAAGGTAGCTCCAGCGGGGTCCCCGGGGAGCTGTTTTTT. It translates to CASTQGSSSGVPGELFF. Full variable domain (outside the CDR3, taken from reference TRBV11-2 and TRBJ2-2): EAGVAQSPRYKIIEKRQSVAFWCNPISGHATLYWYQQILGQGPKLLIQFQNNGVVDDSQLPKDRFSAERLKGVDSTLKIQPAKLEDSAVYLCASTQGSSSGVPGELFFGEGSRLTVL.

The chain is built from TRBV28 and TRBJ2-1; 14 bases are shared with TRBD2. Germline loops: CDR1 MDHEN, CDR2 SYDVKM. Germline trimming cut 6 bases from V and 8 bases from J; bases unmatched to any gene: 12. This CDR3 has 17 residues. CDR3 sequence reads: CASSHPPGTSGSDEQFF. The CDR3 DNA reads as TGTGCCAGCAGCCATCCCCCCGGGACTAGCGGGAGCGATGAGCAGTTCTTC. The complete variable domain, with remaining parts taken from reference TRBV28 and TRBJ2-1, reads DVKVTQSSRYLVKRTGEKVFLECVQDMDHENMFWYRQDPGLGLRLIYFSYDVKMKEKGDIPEGYSVSREKKERFSLILESASTNQTSMYLCASSHPPGTSGSDEQFFGPGTRLTVL.

The chain joins TRBV4-1 to TRBJ1-2; perhaps TRBD1 as D (5 bases). Trimming took 4 bases from V and 5 from J, leaving 17 bases between them. There are 15 residues in the CDR3. Germline CDR1 reads MGHRA; CDR2 reads YSYEKL. CDR3 sequence: CASSPFVRVPYGYTF. The CDR3 nucleotides read TGCGCCAGCAGCCCCTTCGTCAGGGTCCCATATGGCTACACCTTC.

The chain carries TRBV29-1 and TRBJ1-1; 7 bases align to TRBD1. The germline V gene encodes CDR1 SQVTM and CDR2 ANQGSEA. The J segment lost 3 bases and the V segment lost 8 bases, leaving 9 bases of the junction unmatched. This CDR3 has 13 amino acids. The CDR3 here is CSTRDDRDTEAFF. In DNA, the CDR3 is TGCAGCACCCGCGATGACAGGGACACTGAAGCTTTCTTT.

This chain joins TRBV6-5 and TRBJ2-7, with D possibly matching TRBD1 (5 bases). From germline, CDR1 is MNHEY and CDR2 SVGAGI. This CDR3 is built from 16 residues. Trimming took off 0 bases at V and 4 bases at J, with 16 bases between the two ends. For the CDR3, the DNA is TGTGCCAGCAGTTACTCGTTTAGGCAGGGTTCTTACGAGCAGTACTTC. This encodes CASSYSFRQGSYEQYF.

J is TRBJ1-6 and V is TRBV4-1; D is unclear. Germline V gives CDR1 MGHRA, CDR2 YSYEKL. V lost 0 bases and J 6 bases, leaving 9 bases between the germline ends. The CDR3 sequence is 15 residues long. The CDR3 sequence: CASSQDLTGNSPLHF. The CDR3 DNA sequence: TGCGCCAGCAGCCAAGATCTCACGGGTAATTCACCCCTCCACTTT.

The chain combines TRBV5-1 with TRBJ2-5; 10 bases match TRBD2. Losses at the gene ends were 1 base for V and 5 bases for J; bases not matched to a gene: 8. Germline V CDR1 and CDR2: SGHRS, YFSETQ. This CDR3 comprises 16 residues. This CDR3 reads CASSLTAGGLGETQYF. CDR3 DNA: TGCGCCAGCAGCTTGACAGCGGGAGGGCTGGGGGAGACCCAGTACTTC.

The chain carries TRBV4-1 and TRBJ2-7, with 10 positions matching TRBD1. The trim removed 4 bases at V and 1 base at J, leaving 7 bases unmatched. The CDR3 sequence is 16 residues long. CDR1 is MGHRA, CDR2 YSYEKL, per germline. In DNA, the CDR3 is TGCGCCAGCAGCCTGGGGACAGGGGTTGTATCCTACGAGCAGTACTTC. As protein: CASSLGTGVVSYEQYF.

The chain uses TRBV19 and TRBJ2-2, with a weak D call TRBD1 (5 bases). Germline CDR1 is LNHDA and CDR2 is SQIVND (reference sequence). CDR3 length equals 12 residues. The germline V and J ends were trimmed by 5 bases and 5 bases, with 6 bases remaining between them. CDR3 amino acids: CASSQGTGELFF. The CDR3 nucleotides read TGTGCCAGTAGTCAGGGAACCGGGGAGCTGTTTTTT.

This clone has only a few counts. This chain uses TRBV2 with TRBJ2-3; maybe TRBD1 (5 bases). V was trimmed by 6 bases and J by 0 bases, leaving 16 bases between them. CDR1 and CDR2 from the germline V gene are SNHLY and FYNNEI. This CDR3 has 16 amino acids. DNA of the CDR3: TGTGCCAGCAGCGAGTCCCCGACAGCTAGCACAGATACGCAGTATTTT. It translates to CASSESPTASTDTQYF.

The J gene is TRBJ1-2, the V gene TRBV28, with 7 positions matching TRBD1. Germline CDR1 and CDR2: MDHEN and SYDVKM. With 9 bases clipped from V and 3 bases from J, the junction kept 4 bases outside the gene matches. CDR3 length: 12 residues. The CDR3 loop is CASSGQHYGYTF. The CDR3 DNA reads TGTGCCAGTTCGGGACAGCACTATGGCTACACCTTC.

The rearrangement uses TRBV12-1 and TRBJ2-1; the DNA was not used to check the table's D call, TRBD2. TRBV12-1 represents a pseudogene. CDR3 length: 21 residues. The CDR3: CASSFELERDSGYKFFDEQFF. DNA for the CDR3: TGTGCCAGCAGCTTTGAATTGGAGCGGGATAGCGGTTACAAATTTTTCGATGAGCAGTTCTTC.

V is TRBV2 and J is TRBJ1-2; D uncertain. CDR1 and CDR2 (germline): SNHLY, FYNNEI. The CDR3 totals 11 residues. The V and J ends lost 6 bases and 3 bases respectively, with 5 bases between them. CDR3 sequence: CASRADYGYTF. The CDR3 DNA follows: TGTGCCAGCAGAGCGGACTATGGCTACACCTTC. Using reference TRBV2 and TRBJ1-2 for the parts outside the CDR3, the full variable domain is EPEVTQTPSHQVTQMGQEVILRCVPISNHLYFYWYRQILGQKVEFLVSFYNNEISEKSEIFDDQFSVERPDGSNFTLKIRSTKLEDSAMYFCASRADYGYTFGSGTRLTVV.

The V and J genes are TRBV5-4 and TRBJ2-3; D is perhaps TRBD1 (6 bases). V gave up 5 bases and J gave up 2 bases, with 12 bases separating them. The length of the CDR3 is 14 residues. CDR1 is SGHNT, CDR2 YYREEE, per germline (reference sequence). CDR3 sequence reads: CASRGSGVTDTQYF. The CDR3 DNA reads as TGTGCCAGCAGGGGGTCAGGGGTCACAGATACGCAGTATTTT.

The J gene is TRBJ1-5, the V gene TRBV5-5; the match to TRBD1 covers 7 bases. The trim removed 4 bases at V and 4 bases at J, leaving 5 bases unmatched. The CDR3 totals 14 residues. Germline values: CDR1 SGHKS, CDR2 YYEKEE (reference sequence). CDR3 DNA: TGTGCCAGCAGCCCCGGGACAGTAAATCAGCCCCAGCATTTT. Translated, it gives CASSPGTVNQPQHF.

The chain employs TRBV9 and TRBJ2-1; TRBD1 might be the D (5 bases). V was shortened by 0 bases and J by 4 bases, with 14 bases between the two germline ends. Looked up from germline, CDR1 is SGDLS and CDR2 is YYNGEE. This CDR3 has 16 amino acids. The CDR3 DNA reads as TGTGCCAGCAGCGTAGTTGGGCAGGCAGGGTACAATGAGCAGTTCTTC. It codes for CASSVVGQAGYNEQFF. The complete variable domain, with remaining parts taken from reference TRBV9 and TRBJ2-1, reads DSGVTQTPKHLITATGQRVTLRCSPRSGDLSVYWYQQSLDQGLQFLIQYYNGEERAKGNILERFSAQQFPDLHSELNLSSLELGDSALYFCASSVVGQAGYNEQFFGPGTRLTVL.